This TCR beta chain was recorded in a study of Ad26.COV2.S vaccination and SARS-CoV-2 variants. Germline lookup yields CDR1 MGHRA and CDR2 YSYEKL. CDR3 size: 15 residues. V was cut by 1 base and J by 1 base, with 10 bases left in between. Produced via immunoSEQ multiplex PCR; TCRdb's table is partial and in-frame only. Of roughly 330,000 clones in the sample, about nine tenths were seen once. This clone was counted at least ten times. Its cognate antigen is unknown. The treatment is: over 15 received Ad26.COV2.S at low or high dose, single or two shots; about 5 received placebo; per-sample allocation not given. After the first vaccine or placebo injection, samples were drawn on day 63. Vaccine was an Ad26 vector expressing Wuhan-strain SARS-CoV-2 spike. Study-level results: Breadth and depth estimates from TCRs may understate total T cell responses.

The V and J genes are TRBV4-1 and TRBJ1-1; D remains ambiguous. This clonotype originated in a person aged 18 to 59 who received the Ad26.COV2.S COVID-19 vaccine or a placebo. The sample consisted of peripheral blood, taken in a trial of Ad26.COV2.S vaccine versus placebo. CDR3 protein: CASSQGVGRNTEAFF. CDR3 in DNA: TGCGCCAGCAGCCAAGGGGTGGGGAGGAACACTGAAGCTTTCTTT.